Below, 32 T cell receptor beta chains from the same sample are listed, as sequenced in a study of blood T cell repertoires in COVID-19. Some clones are missing from TCRdb's copy, which holds only in-frame ones; the method was immunoSEQ multiplex PCR. Of 60,000 to 85,000 clones in the sample, approximately 80% are singletons; the top ten hold approximately 12%. The sample consisted of peripheral blood. The origin of the receptors is a human donor in a cohort sampled during active COVID-19.

The chain links TRBV7-2 to TRBJ1-1; tentatively, D is TRBD1 (5 bases). Germline values: CDR1 SGHTA, CDR2 FQGNSA. The CDR3 spans 14 residues. V lost 5 bases to trimming and J lost 3 bases, with 13 bases between them. CDR3 sequence: CASSPSGGHTEAFF. Written as DNA, the CDR3 is TGTGCCAGCAGCCCCAGCGGGGGACACACTGAAGCTTTCTTT.

This clone has more than one count but fewer than ten. The chain joins TRBV11-2 to TRBJ1-1; no clear D gene. Germline V lookup: CDR1 SGHAT, CDR2 FQNNGV. The CDR3 has 14 amino acids. V was shortened by 7 bases and J by 2 bases, with 14 bases between the two germline ends. CDR3 sequence: CASTISRVNTEAFF. The CDR3 DNA follows: TGTGCCAGCACCATAAGTCGGGTAAACACTGAAGCTTTCTTT. Full variable domain (outside the CDR3, taken from reference TRBV11-2 and TRBJ1-1): EAGVAQSPRYKIIEKRQSVAFWCNPISGHATLYWYQQILGQGPKLLIQFQNNGVVDDSQLPKDRFSAERLKGVDSTLKIQPAKLEDSAVYLCASTISRVNTEAFFGQGTRLTVV.

This clone was seen more than once but under ten times. The V gene is TRBV6-1, the J gene TRBJ1-6; D remains ambiguous. This CDR3 is 16 amino acids long. The germline V gene has CDR1 MNHNS and CDR2 SASEGT. V was pared by 3 bases and J by 9 bases, with 18 bases between. The CDR3 DNA follows: TGTGCCAGCAGTGACAAAACGGGAGGTTGGGGTTCACCCCTCCACTTT. It specifies CASSDKTGGWGSPLHF.

The J gene is TRBJ1-6, the V gene TRBV6-2 or TRBV6-3; the D is unclear. The germline V gene encodes CDR1 MNHEY and CDR2 SVGEGT. CDR3 length equals 17 residues. V was pared by 2 bases and J by 5 bases, with 16 bases between. The CDR3 region is CASSYAAGGTNNSPLHF. In DNA form, the CDR3 reads TGTGCCAGCAGTTACGCGGCAGGAGGTACGAATAATTCACCCCTCCACTTT.

This clone was found a few times. V and J are TRBV7-6 and TRBJ2-5; perhaps TRBD2 as D (5 bases). CDR1 and CDR2 (germline): SGHVS, FNYEAQ. The length of the CDR3 is 16 residues. The V gene lost 3 bases and the J gene lost 4 bases, with 18 bases spanning the gap. Here the CDR3 DNA reads TGTGCCAGCAGCTTTACTATCACGGGGAGCCGAGAGACCCAGTACTTC. Amino acid sequence: CASSFTITGSRETQYF.

The V and J genes are TRBV10-3 and TRBJ2-3; D possibly corresponds to TRBD1 (6 bases). Trimming took off 7 bases at V and 2 bases at J, with 16 bases between the two ends. This CDR3 has 15 residues. Germline V CDR1 and CDR2: ENHRY, SYGVKD. CDR3 protein: CAITQPGQTTDTQYF. The CDR3 nucleotides read TGTGCCATCACTCAACCAGGACAGACCACAGATACGCAGTATTTT.

This clone has a handful of counts. J is TRBJ1-3 and V is TRBV7-9, with a possible D match to TRBD1 (5 bases). Germline V gene lookup returns CDR1 SEHNR and CDR2 FQNEAQ (reference sequence). The V and J ends lost 1 base and 0 bases respectively, with 10 bases between them. The length of the CDR3 is 16 residues. In DNA, the CDR3 is TGTGCCAGCAGCTTAGGACAGCCGAGCTCTGGAAACACCATATATTTT. Amino acids: CASSLGQPSSGNTIYF. Combining the CDR3 with reference TRBV7-9 and TRBJ1-3 gives the whole variable domain DTGVSQNPRHKITKRGQNVTFRCDPISEHNRLYWYRQTLGQGPEFLTYFQNEAQLEKSRLLSDRFSAERPKGSFSTLEIQRTEQGDSAMYLCASSLGQPSSGNTIYFGEGSWLTVV.

The V call is TRBV28, the J call TRBJ1-5; maybe TRBD1 (6 bases). V was pared by 7 bases and J by 2 bases, with 18 bases between. This CDR3 spans 16 amino acids. CDR1 and CDR2 from the germline V gene are MDHEN and SYDVKM. The CDR3 protein is CASTTTGGQGNQPQHF. The CDR3 nucleotides read TGTGCCAGCACTACTACGGGGGGGCAGGGCAATCAGCCCCAGCATTTT. The whole variable domain, filled in from reference TRBV28 and TRBJ1-5, reads DVKVTQSSRYLVKRTGEKVFLECVQDMDHENMFWYRQDPGLGLRLIYFSYDVKMKEKGDIPEGYSVSREKKERFSLILESASTNQTSMYLCASTTTGGQGNQPQHFGDGTRLSIL.

This rearrangement joins TRBV12-3 or TRBV12-4 to TRBJ1-5; D might be TRBD1 (5 bases). The CDR3 length is 11 residues. V dropped 4 bases and J dropped 10 bases, with 8 bases sitting between them. CDR3 protein: CASSYGGPQHF. CDR3 bases: TGTGCCAGCAGTTACGGGGGTCCCCAGCATTTT.

A single count supports this clone. The chain couples TRBV19 to TRBJ1-6; the D is unclear. The V and J ends lost 5 bases and 7 bases respectively, with 9 bases between them. The CDR3 totals 13 residues. Germline V gene sequence: CDR1 LNHDA, CDR2 SQIVND (reference sequence). This CDR3 reads CASSSRVNSPLHF. The CDR3 DNA reads as TGTGCCAGTAGTTCCCGGGTCAATTCACCCCTCCACTTT. Complete variable domain (other parts from reference TRBV19 and TRBJ1-6): DGGITQSPKYLFRKEGQNVTLSCEQNLNHDAMYWYRQDPGQGLRLIYYSQIVNDFQKGDIAEGYSVSREKKESFPLTVTSAQKNPTAFYLCASSSRVNSPLHFGNGTRLTVT.

This chain connects TRBV5-1 to TRBJ2-3; D might be TRBD2 (6 bases). V gave up 4 bases and J gave up 6 bases, with 21 bases separating them. In germline, CDR1 is SGHRS, CDR2 YFSETQ. There are 16 residues in the CDR3. The CDR3 is CASSPWGPGVRDTQYF. Written as DNA, the CDR3 is TGCGCCAGCAGCCCCTGGGGTCCGGGGGTCCGGGATACGCAGTATTTT.

The V and J genes are TRBV30 and TRBJ1-4; no clear D gene. The CDR3 has 16 amino acids. Germline V gene sequence: CDR1 GTSNPN, CDR2 SVGIG (reference sequence). Trimming took off 0 bases at V and 4 bases at J, with 15 bases between the two ends. The CDR3 sequence: CAWSVLGKGNNEKLFF. The CDR3 DNA reads as TGTGCCTGGAGTGTACTAGGGAAAGGGAATAATGAAAAACTGTTTTTT.

J is TRBJ2-1 and V is TRBV18; weak D call: TRBD2 (5 bases). Looked up from germline, CDR1 is KGHSH and CDR2 is LQKENI. CDR3 length: 14 amino acids. V dropped 3 bases and J dropped 10 bases, with 16 bases sitting between them. The CDR3 region is CASSPRPRDSEQFF. The CDR3 coding sequence is TGTGCCAGCTCACCGCGCCCGAGGGATTCGGAGCAGTTCTTC.

The J gene is TRBJ1-2, the V gene TRBV4-2; 9 positions agree with TRBD1. With V trimmed by 4 bases and J by 3 bases, 6 bases remained unmatched. The CDR3 totals 15 residues. Germline assignment: CDR1 LGHNA and CDR2 YNFKEQ. The DNA for the CDR3 is TGTGCCAGCAGCCGAGAAACAGGGGGCCACTATGGCTACACCTTC. Amino acids: CASSRETGGHYGYTF.

The rearrangement uses TRBV11-2 and TRBJ2-1; TRBD2 agrees at 9 bases. CDR3 length: 15 amino acids. Germline V CDR1 and CDR2: SGHAT, FQNNGV. With V trimmed by 3 bases and J by 6 bases, 6 bases remained unmatched. DNA of the CDR3: TGTGCCAGCAGCTTTCATAGCGGGAGAGTCAATGAGCAGTTCTTC. It specifies CASSFHSGRVNEQFF.

The chain carries TRBV6-6 and TRBJ1-5, with D uncertain. The CDR3 loop spans 13 amino acids. CDR1 MNHNY and CDR2 SVGAGI come from the germline V gene (reference sequence). Trimming removed 8 bases from V and 3 bases from J, with 11 bases in between. CDR3 amino acids: CASVRRDNQPQHF. The CDR3 nucleotides read TGTGCCAGCGTTCGGCGGGACAATCAGCCCCAGCATTTT.

The V call is TRBV30, the J call TRBJ2-2; D perhaps matches TRBD2 (6 bases). With 4 bases removed from V and 6 bases from J, the gap between germline ends came to 15 bases. CDR1 and CDR2 (germline): GTSNPN, SVGIG (reference sequence). The CDR3 sequence is 14 residues long. The CDR3 nucleotides are TGTGCCTGGAAATTAGGAGGGGCCTCCGGGGAGCTGTTTTTT. It translates to CAWKLGGASGELFF.

The genes are TRBV10-3 and TRBJ1-1; 10 bases are a match to TRBD1. The V and J ends lost 3 bases and 4 bases, in that order; junction bases with no gene match: 8. CDR1 and CDR2 from the germline V gene are ENHRY and SYGVKD. This CDR3 has 16 amino acids. The CDR3 protein is CAISDPTGTGATEAFF. In nucleotides, the CDR3 is TGTGCCATCAGTGACCCCACCGGGACAGGGGCCACTGAAGCTTTCTTT.

The rearrangement joins TRBV29-1 to TRBJ2-7; the match to TRBD1 covers 9 bases. Germline V lookup: CDR1 SQVTM, CDR2 ANQGSEA. The ends lost 3 bases at V and 3 bases at J; junction bases unmatched: 9. This CDR3 has 15 residues. The CDR3 sequence: CSVDKGTGKGYEQYF. The CDR3 coding sequence is TGCAGCGTTGATAAAGGGACAGGGAAGGGCTACGAGCAGTACTTC.

Note on this clone: Other DNA sequences in this specimen translate into the identical CDR3. The J gene is TRBJ2-5, the V gene TRBV7-9; D is unresolved. There are 11 residues in the CDR3. Trimming took 5 bases from V and 4 from J, leaving 5 bases between them. Germline CDR1 reads SEHNR; CDR2 reads FQNEAQ (reference sequence). The CDR3, as DNA: TGTGCCAGCAGCCCCAGAGAGACCCAGTACTTC. Translation gives CASSPRETQYF. The full variable domain, completed using reference TRBV7-9 and TRBJ2-5, is DTGVSQNPRHKITKRGQNVTFRCDPISEHNRLYWYRQTLGQGPEFLTYFQNEAQLEKSRLLSDRFSAERPKGSFSTLEIQRTEQGDSAMYLCASSPRETQYFGPGTRLLVL.

This chain links TRBV7-2 with TRBJ2-5; TRBD2 aligns across 9 bases. This CDR3 is built from 15 residues. V was pared by 0 bases and J by 5 bases, with 4 bases of the junction left unmatched. Germline V CDR1 and CDR2: SGHTA, FQGNSA. The DNA for the CDR3 is TGTGCCAGCAGCTTAGCGCCTACTAGCGGGGAGACCCAGTACTTC. It is translated as CASSLAPTSGETQYF.

The sample holds many counts of this clone. The V gene is TRBV13, the J gene TRBJ2-1; the D is unclear. Looked up from germline, CDR1 is PRHDT and CDR2 is FYEKMQ (reference sequence). The CDR3 sequence is 15 residues long. V lost 2 bases and J 3 bases, leaving 11 bases between the germline ends. This CDR3 is CASSLILTNYNEQFF. The CDR3 nucleotides read TGTGCCAGCAGCTTAATCCTAACTAACTACAATGAGCAGTTCTTC.

The rearrangement joins TRBV6-5 to TRBJ2-7, with a weak D call TRBD2 (6 bases). The CDR3 spans 14 residues. Germline assignment: CDR1 MNHEY and CDR2 SVGAGI. V lost 7 bases, J lost 2 bases, and 15 bases lay in between. The CDR3 region is CASNPSGRPYEQYV. The CDR3 DNA follows: TGTGCCAGCAATCCAAGCGGGCGCCCCTACGAGCAGTACGTC.

This chain uses TRBV4-1 with TRBJ2-3, with 11 bases lining up with TRBD2. Germline CDR1 reads MGHRA; CDR2 reads YSYEKL. The J segment lost 4 bases and the V segment lost 2 bases, leaving 2 bases of the junction unmatched. This CDR3 spans 15 amino acids. This CDR3 is CASSQIAGGADTQYF. For the CDR3, the DNA is TGCGCCAGCAGCCAAATAGCGGGAGGGGCAGATACGCAGTATTTT.

The gene calls are TRBV7-2 and TRBJ1-6; D gene uncertain. CDR1 is SGHTA and CDR2 is FQGNSA in the germline V gene. Trimming took off 6 bases at V and 10 bases at J, with 16 bases between the two ends. This CDR3 contains 14 residues. The CDR3 spells CASSPEGGRSPLHF. For the CDR3, the DNA is TGTGCCAGCAGTCCCGAGGGTGGACGATCACCCCTCCACTTT.

The V call is TRBV5-1, the J call TRBJ1-5; D is unresolved. V was shortened by 4 bases and J by 2 bases, with 10 bases between the two germline ends. CDR3 length: 14 residues. CDR1 is SGHRS, CDR2 YFSETQ, per germline. The CDR3 reads CASSLGDGNQPQHF. The CDR3 nucleotides are TGCGCCAGCAGCCTAGGCGATGGCAATCAGCCCCAGCATTTT.

This clone was seen once. The V call is TRBV30, the J call TRBJ2-3, with 8 bases identical to TRBD1. CDR3 size: 16 residues. V gave up 3 bases and J gave up 2 bases; unmatched junction bases: 10. The germline gives CDR1 GTSNPN, CDR2 SVGIG (reference sequence). Here the CDR3 reads CAWSQGAWGYTDTQYF. CDR3 nucleotide sequence: TGTGCCTGGAGCCAGGGGGCGTGGGGGTACACAGATACGCAGTATTTT.

This clone is a singleton in its sample. The chain links TRBV19 to TRBJ1-4; 9 nucleotides align to TRBD1. CDR1 and CDR2 from the germline V gene are LNHDA and SQIVND (reference sequence). This CDR3 spans 15 amino acids. V shed 4 bases, J shed 8 bases, and the junction held 8 bases outside the gene matches. In DNA, the CDR3 is TGTGCCAGTAGTAGGACAGGGGCGGTTCGGGAAAAACTGTTTTTT. Amino acids: CASSRTGAVREKLFF.

In this sample, this clone turned up a few times. The chain carries TRBV4-3 and TRBJ2-6; unclear D gene. Trimming removed 4 bases from V and 0 bases from J, with 22 bases in between. The CDR3 totals 20 residues. CDR1 and CDR2 (germline): LGHNA, YSLEER. For the CDR3, the DNA is TGCGCCAGCAGCCCCCAAAGTACAGCTGTCTCCCCCTCTGGGGCCAACGTCCTGACTTTC. As protein: CASSPQSTAVSPSGANVLTF.

The rearrangement joins TRBV7-3 to TRBJ2-1, with 14 bases lining up with TRBD2. The length of the CDR3 is 16 residues. Germline CDR1 and CDR2: SGHTA and FQGTGA. V lost 5 bases to trimming and J lost 10 bases; unmatched junction nucleotides: 10. CDR3 bases: TGTGCCAGCAGCCCCTCGACTAGCGGGGGGGCCTGGGAGCAGTTCTTC. It yields the protein CASSPSTSGGAWEQFF.

The chain couples TRBV6-5 to TRBJ2-1; TRBD2 agrees at 11 bases. Germline-derived CDR1 and CDR2 are MNHEY and SVGAGI. The V and J ends lost 4 bases and 1 base, in that order; junction bases with no gene match: 3. The CDR3 has 16 residues. The CDR3 bases are TGTGCCAGCAGTTCTGGGACTAGCGGATCCTACAATGAGCAGTTCTTC. It codes for CASSSGTSGSYNEQFF.

This sequence joins TRBV7-2 and TRBJ2-6; 10 bases align to TRBD1. The CDR3 length is 18 residues. V was clipped by 5 bases and J by 3 bases; unmatched bases: 10. CDR1 is SGHTA and CDR2 is FQGNSA in the germline V gene. CDR3 bases: TGTGCCAGCAGCATTGACAGGGGGCTGTCGCTTGGGGCCAACGTCCTGACTTTC. It yields the protein CASSIDRGLSLGANVLTF.